These T cell receptor beta chains were read from a single sample in a study of blood T cell repertoires in COVID-19. The data were produced by immunoSEQ multiplex PCR, yet TCRdb's version contains in-frame clones alone and is incomplete. The sample shows about 190,000 clones, approximately 90% of them seen only once. The sample was peripheral blood. The source is a man aged 35-49 years with active or convalescent COVID-19. CDR3s include the opening cysteine and the closing phenylalanine or tryptophan. A D gene is named only where the DNA matches it firmly. Not all rows give a size; the values are once, few, many and, for expanded clones, a class.

J	D	V	length	size	DNA	CDR3
TRBJ2-3	-	TRBV7-2	14	-	TGTGCCAGCAGCTCCTTAACTAGCACAGATACGCAGTATTTT	CASSSLTSTDTQYF
TRBJ1-3	-	TRBV21-1	14	-	TGTGCCAGCGGGGTCCGGGACAGCGGAAACACCATATATTTT	CASGVRDSGNTIYF
TRBJ1-2	TRBD1	TRBV28	14	-	TGTGCCAGCAGTTCCGTCGGACAGGGCTATGGCTACACCTTC	CASSSVGQGYGYTF
TRBJ1-6	-	TRBV7-9	15	-	TGTGCCAGCAGCTTGGGGGGTTCCGGTAATTCACCCCTCCACTTT	CASSLGGSGNSPLHF
TRBJ1-2	TRBD1	TRBV5-6	13	-	TGTGCCAGCAGCACAGACAGGGATTATGGCTACACCTTC	CASSTDRDYGYTF
TRBJ2-1	-	TRBV29-1	16	-	TGCAGCGTTGAAAAGTCCGGGACAAGTTCCTACAATGAGCAGTTCTTC	CSVEKSGTSSYNEQFF
TRBJ2-7	TRBD1	TRBV28	14	-	TGTGCCAGCAGTTACATAGACAGGGACTACGAGCAGTACTTC	CASSYIDRDYEQYF
TRBJ1-2	-	TRBV30	14	-	TGTGCCTGGAGTGGGCGATCGGACATGTATGGCTACACCTTC	CAWSGRSDMYGYTF
TRBJ1-5	-	TRBV19	15	-	TGTGCCAGTAGTATAGTTAGCCAGGGAACGCAGCCCCAGCATTTT	CASSIVSQGTQPQHF
TRBJ1-3	-	TRBV5-6	14	once	TGTGCCAGCAGCTTGGCGGGGATGGGAAACACCATATATTTT	CASSLAGMGNTIYF
TRBJ1-5	-	TRBV3-1/TRBV3-2	14	-	TGTGCCAGCAGCAAACAAGTTAGCAATCAGCCCCAGCATTTT	CASSKQVSNQPQHF
TRBJ2-7	TRBD1	TRBV28	15	once	TGTGCCAGCAGTTTAGTACAGGGGCGATACTACGAGCAGTACTTC	CASSLVQGRYYEQYF
TRBJ2-5	-	TRBV4-2	18	-	TGTGCCAGCAGCCAAGGGACCTCGGGGGGACATTGGCAAGAGACCCAGTACTTC	CASSQGTSGGHWQETQYF
TRBJ2-7	TRBD2	TRBV11-3	15	-	TGTGCCAGCAGCCCCTCCGGGACTAGCGGGACCGAGCAGTACTTC	CASSPSGTSGTEQYF
TRBJ1-4	-	TRBV19	13	once	TGTGCCAGTAGTATAGTAACAGGTGAAAAACTGTTTTTT	CASSIVTGEKLFF
TRBJ2-7	-	TRBV6-5	14	-	TGTGCCAGCATACAGGGACCTCCGAGCTACGAGCAGTACTTC	CASIQGPPSYEQYF
TRBJ2-1	-	TRBV9	15	-	TGTGCCAGCAGCGGTTCGAGGGATCCGCGGAATGAGCAGTTCTTC	CASSGSRDPRNEQFF
TRBJ2-2	-	TRBV7-8	17	-	TGTGCCAGCAGCTTAAGCCGACAGGCTACGAACACCGGGGAGCTGTTTTTT	CASSLSRQATNTGELFF
TRBJ1-2	-	TRBV15	16	once	TGTGCCACCAGCAGAGATCTCGCAGGGGCTGTTTATGGCTACACCTTC	CATSRDLAGAVYGYTF
TRBJ1-3	TRBD1	TRBV9	15	-	TGTGCCAGCAGCGTAGAAGGGGGCCCTGGAAACACCATATATTTT	CASSVEGGPGNTIYF
TRBJ2-1	TRBD1	TRBV18	15	-	TGTGCCAGCTCACCGAGACAGGGAAATGTCAATGAGCAGTTCTTC	CASSPRQGNVNEQFF
TRBJ2-7	TRBD1	TRBV7-8	15	-	TGTGCCAGCAGCGCACCGGGACAGGGTCACTACGAGCAGTACTTC	CASSAPGQGHYEQYF
TRBJ1-1	TRBD1	TRBV6-5	14	-	TGTGCCAGCAGTCGGGACAGGGATCGCACTGAAGCTTTCTTT	CASSRDRDRTEAFF
TRBJ1-4	-	TRBV7-2	16	-	TGTGCCAGCAGCTTAACAAACCCCAGCGGGCTAGAAAAACTGTTTTTT	CASSLTNPSGLEKLFF
TRBJ2-7	-	TRBV7-2	16	-	TGTGCCAGCAGCTCGTATTCCGGGACAAGCACCTACGAGCAGTACTTC	CASSSYSGTSTYEQYF
TRBJ2-1	-	TRBV4-2	15	-	TGTGCCAGCAGCCAAGGGGACACCCGGTACAATGAGCAGTTCTTC	CASSQGDTRYNEQFF
TRBJ2-1	TRBD2	TRBV3-1/TRBV3-2	16	-	TGTGCCAGCAGCCAACCCGGACTAGCGGGAGTCAATGAGCAGTTCTTC	CASSQPGLAGVNEQFF
TRBJ2-7	-	TRBV28	15	-	TGTGCCAGCAGCAAATCCCGGGCAGGGGGGTACGAGCAGTACTTC	CASSKSRAGGYEQYF
TRBJ1-5	TRBD1	TRBV2	14	-	TGTGCCAGCAGCGAAGAGGGACAGGGTCAGCCCCAGCATTTT	CASSEEGQGQPQHF
TRBJ2-1	TRBD2	TRBV3-1/TRBV3-2	16	-	TGTGCCAGCAGCCAAGGGGCTAGCGGGAGTTTGGATGAGCAGTTCTTC	CASSQGASGSLDEQFF
TRBJ1-6	-	TRBV19	17	once	TGTGCCAGTAGTCCACGAACAGAGAGCTCCTATAATTCACCCCTCCACTTT	CASSPRTESSYNSPLHF
TRBJ2-1	TRBD1	TRBV19	17	-	TGTGCCAGTAGTTTCGAGGGGGCAGGCTACTCATACAATGAGCAGTTCTTC	CASSFEGAGYSYNEQFF
TRBJ2-7	TRBD1	TRBV27	11	-	TGTGCCAGCAGTTCTGAGGGGGCTAAGTACTTC	CASSSEGAKYF
TRBJ2-3	-	TRBV18	13	-	TGTGCCAGCTCAGTGCGAACCACAGATACGCAGTATTTT	CASSVRTTDTQYF
TRBJ2-7	TRBD2	TRBV25-1	13	once	TGTGCCAGCAGCCGGGGGGGCGCCTACGAGCAGTACTTC	CASSRGGAYEQYF